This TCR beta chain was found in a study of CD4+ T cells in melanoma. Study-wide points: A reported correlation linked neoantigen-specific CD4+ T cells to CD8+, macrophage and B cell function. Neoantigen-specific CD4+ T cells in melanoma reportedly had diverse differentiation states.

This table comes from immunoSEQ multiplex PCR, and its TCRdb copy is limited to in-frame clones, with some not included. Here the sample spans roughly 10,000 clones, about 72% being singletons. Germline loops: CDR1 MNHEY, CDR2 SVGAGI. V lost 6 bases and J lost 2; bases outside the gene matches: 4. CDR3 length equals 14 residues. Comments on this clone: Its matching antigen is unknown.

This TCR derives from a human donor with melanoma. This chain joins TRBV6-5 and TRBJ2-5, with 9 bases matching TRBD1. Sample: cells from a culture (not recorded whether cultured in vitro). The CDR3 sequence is CASRTGGTQETQYF. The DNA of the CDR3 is TGTGCCAGCAGGACAGGGGGAACACAAGAGACCCAGTACTTC.